The rows below give T cell receptor beta chains drawn from one sample of a study of blood T cell repertoires in COVID-19. Only in-frame clones appear in the TCRdb table, and some are missing; sequencing was by immunoSEQ multiplex PCR. The sample includes about 120,000 clones, around 81% of them seen just once. The material sequenced was peripheral blood. The receptor set was obtained from a human donor in a cohort sampled during active COVID-19. Each CDR3 is given with its conserved first and last residue. A D gene is named only where the DNA matches it firmly. Clone size appears in some rows only: once, few, many, or a class for an expanded clone.

clone size	J gene	V gene	D gene	CDR3 protein	CDR3 DNA
once	TRBJ2-7	TRBV4-1	TRBD2	CASSPRTSGGYEQYF	TGCGCCAGCAGCCCCCGGACTAGCGGGGGATACGAGCAGTACTTC
-	TRBJ2-2	TRBV5-1	TRBD1	CASSLGQGRPGELFF	TGCGCCAGCAGCTTGGGACAGGGGCGTCCCGGGGAGCTGTTTTTT
few	TRBJ1-1	TRBV9	TRBD1	CASSPAVQGAVAFF	TGTGCCAGCAGCCCGGCTGTTCAGGGGGCGGTAGCTTTCTTT
-	TRBJ1-2	TRBV12-3/TRBV12-4	-	CASSLGQSYGYTF	TGTGCCAGCAGTTTGGGGCAGAGCTATGGCTACACCTTC
-	TRBJ2-1	TRBV19	TRBD2	CASSIPGTSFNEQFF	TGTGCCAGTAGTATTCCTGGGACTAGCTTCAATGAGCAGTTCTTC
few	TRBJ1-5	TRBV5-6	-	CASSSPSTGLPQHF	TGTGCCAGCAGCTCACCTTCCACCGGTCTACCCCAGCATTTT
few	TRBJ2-2	TRBV9	-	CASSVSGEGGELFF	TGTGCCAGCAGCGTATCAGGGGAAGGCGGGGAGCTGTTTTTT
few	TRBJ1-1	TRBV27	-	CASSLYSGLNTEAFF	TGTGCCAGCAGTTTATACTCAGGGTTGAACACTGAAGCTTTCTTT
-	TRBJ1-5	TRBV12-3/TRBV12-4	TRBD1	CASSSGGGQPQHF	TGTGCCAGCAGTTCAGGGGGAGGACAGCCCCAGCATTTT
-	TRBJ2-1	TRBV27	TRBD1	CASSLSRSDRTNEQFF	TGTGCCAGCAGTTTATCCCGATCGGACAGGACAAATGAGCAGTTCTTC
-	TRBJ2-4	TRBV5-1	-	CASSPEARANIQYF	TGCGCCAGCAGCCCGGAGGCGAGAGCAAACATTCAGTACTTC
-	TRBJ1-5	TRBV27	-	CASSLVSGSNQPQHF	TGTGCCAGCAGTTTAGTCTCGGGGTCCAATCAGCCCCAGCATTTT
few	TRBJ1-3	TRBV18	-	CASTYDGISGNTIYF	TGTGCCAGCACATATGACGGGATCTCTGGAAACACCATATATTTT
-	TRBJ2-1	TRBV30	TRBD2	CAWSVKGTSVTYNEQFF	TGTGCCTGGAGTGTAAAAGGGACTAGCGTAACCTACAATGAGCAGTTCTTC
once	TRBJ2-7	TRBV7-6	-	CASSLAGTDSYEQYF	TGTGCCAGCAGCTTAGCCGGGACTGACTCCTACGAGCAGTACTTC
-	TRBJ2-3	TRBV15	-	CATSRDLGVDTQYF	TGTGCCACCAGCAGAGATCTCGGGGTAGATACGCAGTATTTT
-	TRBJ2-5	TRBV18	-	CASSPPGGTRQETQYF	TGTGCCAGCTCACCACCGGGAGGCACGAGGCAAGAGACCCAGTACTTC
-	TRBJ2-1	TRBV6-5	TRBD2	CASSYFLAGGVNEQFF	TGTGCCAGCAGTTACTTTCTAGCGGGGGGGGTTAATGAGCAGTTCTTC
-	TRBJ1-2	TRBV28	-	CASSLVQGNYGYTF	TGTGCCAGCAGTTTAGTACAGGGAAACTATGGCTACACCTTC
-	TRBJ2-7	TRBV3-1/TRBV3-2	-	CASSQGMDRDYYEQYF	TGTGCCAGCAGCCAAGGGATGGACCGAGACTACTACGAGCAGTACTTC
-	TRBJ1-1	TRBV5-1	TRBD1	CASSPDRAGMNTEAFF	TGCGCCAGCAGCCCGGACAGGGCTGGGATGAACACTGAAGCTTTCTTT
-	TRBJ1-2	TRBV28	-	CASSLLPKGQNYGYTF	TGTGCCAGCAGTTTATTACCCAAGGGGCAGAACTATGGCTACACCTTC
-	TRBJ2-1	TRBV19	TRBD1	CASIDDRGQYNEQFF	TGTGCCAGTATTGATGACAGGGGTCAGTACAATGAGCAGTTCTTC
-	TRBJ2-1	TRBV5-1	TRBD1	CASSLGTAYNEQFF	TGCGCCAGCAGCCTCGGGACAGCCTACAATGAGCAGTTCTTC
once	TRBJ1-2	TRBV19	TRBD1	CASSEQGFTGYTF	TGTGCCAGTAGTGAACAGGGGTTTACTGGCTACACCTTC
-	TRBJ2-1	TRBV4-1	-	CASSQGRSSSYNEQFF	TGCGCCAGCAGCCAAGGTCGAAGTAGCTCCTACAATGAGCAGTTCTTC